The clone carrying this T cell receptor beta chain showed up many times. Its antigen is not identified. Trimming cost V 4 bases and J 3 bases; bases outside gene matches: 2. The CDR3 contains 13 residues. Germline loops: CDR1 SEHNR, CDR2 FQNEAQ (reference sequence). The sample belongs to a study of breast tumors, draining lymph nodes, adjacent tissues. TCRdb passed the multiplex PCR reads through MiXCR, listing each CDR3 protein once. The table has approximately 22,000 distinct CDR3 sequences, about 30% seen once. Whole-study findings and limits: Tumors had less TCR diversity than lymph nodes, more than nontumor tissue. Compared with basal-like, luminal-like tumors shared significantly more repertoire with nontumor tissue. Data fit most tumor T cells coming from lymph node, expanding in tumor.

The sample taken for sequencing was breast tumor tissue. The source of this sequence is a female donor with breast cancer. Some clones in this sample may be carry-over from other donors' samples. The V and J genes are TRBV7-9 and TRBJ2-5, with 7 bases identical to TRBD2. The CDR3 coding sequence is TGTGCCAGCAGCTGGGCGGGAGAAGAGACCCAGTACTTC. It codes for CASSWAGEETQYF.